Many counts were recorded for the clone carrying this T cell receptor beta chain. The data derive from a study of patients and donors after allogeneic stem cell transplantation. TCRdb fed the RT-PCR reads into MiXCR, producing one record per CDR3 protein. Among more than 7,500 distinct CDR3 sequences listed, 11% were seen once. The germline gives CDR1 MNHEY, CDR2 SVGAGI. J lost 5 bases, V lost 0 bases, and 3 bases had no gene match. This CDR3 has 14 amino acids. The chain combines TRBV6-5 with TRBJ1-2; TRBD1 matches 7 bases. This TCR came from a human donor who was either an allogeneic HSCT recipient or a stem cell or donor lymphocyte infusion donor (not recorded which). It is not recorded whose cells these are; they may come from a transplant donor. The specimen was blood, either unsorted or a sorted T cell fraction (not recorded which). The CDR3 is CASSYSRGQYGYTF. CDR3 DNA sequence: TGTGCCAGCAGTTACTCTCGGGGACAGTATGGCTACACCTTC.